These 16 T cell receptor beta chains were sequenced from one sample in a study of regulatory T cells in long-lasting Graves disease. Time point noted: persistent/refractory GD, antithyroid drugs over 5 years with positive TRAb. Construction of the TCR library relied on RNA isolated from PBMCs. HTBI primers from iRepertoire and Arm-PCR of CDR3 regions yielded the TCR beta libraries. TCRdb re-derived calls from the multiplex PCR reads in MiXCR, one entry per CDR3 protein. This table has roughly 450,000 distinct CDR3 sequences, under 25% appearing once. Source: peripheral blood mononuclear cells (PBMCs), taken when the disease was refractory, from a patient treated with antithyroid drugs. Source of these receptors: a female donor with Graves disease.

Comments on this clonotype: With a much larger clone just one base away, this may be a read error. The rearrangement joins TRBV9 to TRBJ1-2; D is undetermined. Deletions cut 0 bases from V and 2 bases from J, with 8 bases between. The CDR3 covers 14 residues. Germline V gives CDR1 SGDLS, CDR2 YYNGEE. The CDR3 loop reads CASSVGAENYGYTF. DNA of the CDR3: TGTGCCAGCAGCGTAGGGGCAGAGAACTATGGCTACACCTTC.

Regarding this clonotype: It may be a read error: a sequence one base away is much more abundant. The chain recombines TRBV29-1 with TRBJ1-1; D is perhaps TRBD1 (5 bases). V lost 5 bases and J 11 bases, leaving 24 bases between the germline ends. This CDR3 region has 14 residues. Germline V gene sequence: CDR1 SQVTM, CDR2 ANQGSEA. The DNA for the CDR3 is TGCAGCGTTCTAGGGGCCGAAGGAGTAATGGATGCTTTCTTT. Residues: CSVLGAEGVMDAFF.

The chain combines TRBV7-2 with TRBJ1-2; TRBD1 aligns across 7 bases. V dropped 0 bases and J dropped 7; count of bases not matched to a gene: 5. Germline values: CDR1 SGHTA, CDR2 FQGNSA. The CDR3 covers 14 residues. CDR3 DNA sequence: TGTGCCAGCAGCTTAGCCCCGACAGGGAGTGGCTACACCTTC. Protein: CASSLAPTGSGYTF.

This clonotype has only a few counts. V and J are TRBV29-1 and TRBJ2-1; perhaps TRBD2 as D (5 bases). In germline, CDR1 is SQVTM, CDR2 ANQGSEA. This CDR3 spans 12 amino acids. V was cut by 6 bases and J by 6 bases, with 12 bases left in between. This CDR3 is CSVTPEGNEQFF. The DNA of the CDR3 is TGCAGCGTGACTCCCGAGGGCAATGAGCAGTTCTTC.

There are many counts of this clonotype. V is TRBV28 and J is TRBJ1-5, with unresolved D. The CDR3 has 13 amino acids. Germline lookup yields CDR1 MDHEN and CDR2 SYDVKM. V dropped 5 bases and J dropped 6 bases, with 11 bases sitting between them. CDR3 amino acids: CASSPGPAQPQHF. The CDR3 DNA is TGTGCCAGCAGTCCTGGGCCAGCTCAGCCCCAGCATTTT.

This clonotype has ten or more counts. V gene TRBV29-1 combines with J gene TRBJ2-6; D gene uncertain. CDR1 SQVTM and CDR2 ANQGSEA come from the germline V gene. This CDR3 has 14 amino acids. V shed 3 bases and J shed 0 bases, with 6 bases lying between them. In nucleotides, the CDR3 is TGCAGCGTTGATGAAGCCTCTGGGGCCAACGTCCTGACTTTC. Translation gives CSVDEASGANVLTF.

This clonotype was detected a few times. The J gene is TRBJ1-5, the V gene TRBV20-1; the D gene is possibly TRBD1 (5 bases). Germline CDR1 is DFQATT and CDR2 is SNEGSKA (reference sequence). The CDR3 totals 15 residues. The ends were cut back, 0 bases at V and 2 bases at J, with 11 bases in the middle. In nucleotides, the CDR3 is TGCAGTGCTAGAGATCTCAGGGTTGGCAATCAGCCCCAGCATTTT. It translates to CSARDLRVGNQPQHF.

Regarding this clonotype: One base away lies a much larger clone, so this may be a sequencing read error. This chain links TRBV6-5 with TRBJ2-6; D not resolved. Germline assignment: CDR1 MNHEY and CDR2 SVGAGI. The CDR3 runs to 15 residues. In nucleotides, the CDR3 is TGTGCCCGCAGTTACTTAGGTTCTGGGGCCAACGTCCTGACTTTC. This translates into CARSYLGSGANVLTF.

This clonotype was counted ten times or more. The chain couples TRBV6-2 or TRBV6-3 to TRBJ2-2; 11 positions match TRBD2. The CDR3 has 16 residues. Trimming removed 2 bases from V and 5 bases from J; junction bases left unmatched: 4. The germline CDR1 and CDR2 sequences are MNHEY and SVGEGT. CDR3 amino acids: CASSYTTSGRTGELFF. CDR3 in DNA: TGTGCCAGCAGTTACACCACTAGCGGGAGAACCGGGGAGCTGTTTTTT.

There are many counts of this clonotype. The gene calls are TRBV28 and TRBJ2-5, with TRBD1 matching over 9 bases. Per germline, CDR1 MDHEN and CDR2 SYDVKM. This CDR3 contains 14 residues. Trimming at V came to 1 base and at J to 5 bases, leaving 2 bases not matched to a gene. The CDR3 nucleotides read TGTGCCAGCAGTTTATACGGACAGGGGGAGACCCAGTACTTC. It specifies CASSLYGQGETQYF.

The chain uses TRBV20-1 and TRBJ1-1; D is perhaps TRBD1 (5 bases). V was trimmed by 3 bases and J by 10 bases, leaving 21 bases between them. The CDR3 has 14 residues. Germline loops: CDR1 DFQATT, CDR2 SNEGSKA (reference sequence). CDR3: CSASQSTSGISAFF. The CDR3 coding sequence is TGCAGTGCTAGTCAATCGACCTCAGGGATCTCAGCTTTCTTT.

The chain has TRBV30 and TRBJ2-5; D remains unclear. The CDR3 has 12 amino acids. CDR1 and CDR2 (germline): GTSNPN, SVGIG (reference sequence). Trimming stripped 1 base from V and 4 bases from J, with 7 bases between. The chain's CDR3 is CAWSDSRETQYF. Written as DNA, the CDR3 is TGTGCCTGGAGTGACAGCCGAGAGACCCAGTACTTC.

This clonotype appeared a few times. V usage is TRBV5-4 and J usage is TRBJ1-1; D is undetermined. This CDR3 is 16 amino acids long. Per germline, CDR1 SGHNT and CDR2 YYREEE (reference sequence). V lost 3 bases and J 0 bases, leaving 15 bases between the germline ends. This CDR3 is CASSSTPDVLNTEAFF. Written as DNA, the CDR3 is TGTGCCAGCAGCTCAACCCCTGACGTCCTGAACACTGAAGCTTTCTTT.

V gene TRBV12-3 or TRBV12-4 combines with J gene TRBJ2-7; D may be TRBD2 (5 bases). CDR3 length: 13 amino acids. Trimming took 6 bases from V and 6 from J, leaving 15 bases between them. The CDR3 protein is CASSPTRISEQYF. DNA of the CDR3: TGTGCCAGCAGCCCAACTAGAATCTCCGAGCAGTACTTC.

The chain has TRBV28 and TRBJ2-3, with TRBD2 matching 8 bases. There are 17 residues in the CDR3. CDR1 MDHEN and CDR2 SYDVKM come from the germline V gene. V dropped 1 base and J dropped 4; count of bases not matched to a gene: 10. CDR3 amino acids: CASSLLAGGFGADTQYF. CDR3 DNA: TGTGCCAGCAGTTTATTGGCGGGAGGTTTCGGCGCAGATACGCAGTATTTT.

This clonotype was observed many times. The chain is built from TRBV28 and TRBJ1-2, with D maybe TRBD1 (5 bases). This CDR3 spans 15 amino acids. Germline assignment: CDR1 MDHEN and CDR2 SYDVKM. V was cut by 7 bases and J by 1 base, with 16 bases left in between. In DNA, the CDR3 is TGTGCCAGCACCCCCTTGGGGCCAAGTAACTATGGCTACACCTTC. It specifies CASTPLGPSNYGYTF.